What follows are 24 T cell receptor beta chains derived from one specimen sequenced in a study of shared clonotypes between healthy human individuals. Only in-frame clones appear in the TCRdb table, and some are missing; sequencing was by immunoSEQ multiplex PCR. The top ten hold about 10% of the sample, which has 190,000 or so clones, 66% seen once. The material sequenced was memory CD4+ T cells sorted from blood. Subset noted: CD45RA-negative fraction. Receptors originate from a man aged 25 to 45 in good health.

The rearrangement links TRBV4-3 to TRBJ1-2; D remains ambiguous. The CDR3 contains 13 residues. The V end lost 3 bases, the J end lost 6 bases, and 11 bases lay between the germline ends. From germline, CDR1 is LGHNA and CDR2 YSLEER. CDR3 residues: CASSQDWTDGYTF. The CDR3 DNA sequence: TGCGCCAGCAGCCAGGACTGGACTGATGGCTACACCTTC.

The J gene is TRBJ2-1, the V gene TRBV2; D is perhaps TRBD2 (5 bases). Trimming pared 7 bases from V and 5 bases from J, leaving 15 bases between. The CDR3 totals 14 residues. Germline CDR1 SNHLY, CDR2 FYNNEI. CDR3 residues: CASTLMDFNNEQFF. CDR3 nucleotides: TGTGCCAGCACCTTAATGGACTTTAACAATGAGCAGTTCTTC.

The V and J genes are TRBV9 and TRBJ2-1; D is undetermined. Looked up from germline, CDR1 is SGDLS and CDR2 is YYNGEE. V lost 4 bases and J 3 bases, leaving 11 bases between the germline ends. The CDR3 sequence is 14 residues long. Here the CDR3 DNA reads TGTGCCAGCAGCAACTTACCAATCTACAATGAGCAGTTCTTC. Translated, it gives CASSNLPIYNEQFF.

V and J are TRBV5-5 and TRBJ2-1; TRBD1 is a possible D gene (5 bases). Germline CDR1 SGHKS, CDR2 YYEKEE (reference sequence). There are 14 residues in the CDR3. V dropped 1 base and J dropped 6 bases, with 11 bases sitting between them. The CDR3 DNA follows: TGTGCCAGCAGCTTGAAAGACAGAGGCAATGAGCAGTTCTTC. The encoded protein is CASSLKDRGNEQFF. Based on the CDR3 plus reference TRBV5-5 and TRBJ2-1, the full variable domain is DAGVTQSPTHLIKTRGQQVTLRCSPISGHKSVSWYQQVLGQGPQFIFQYYEKEERGRGNFPDRFSARQFPNYSSELNVNALLLGDSALYLCASSLKDRGNEQFFGPGTRLTVL.

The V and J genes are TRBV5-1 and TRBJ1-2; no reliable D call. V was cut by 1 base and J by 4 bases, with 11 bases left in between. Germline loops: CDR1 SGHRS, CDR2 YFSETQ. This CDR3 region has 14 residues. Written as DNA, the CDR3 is TGCGCCAGCAGCTTGCGGACGGATGTCTATGGCTACACCTTC. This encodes CASSLRTDVYGYTF. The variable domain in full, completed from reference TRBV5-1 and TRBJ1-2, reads KAGVTQTPRYLIKTRGQQVTLSCSPISGHRSVSWYQQTPGQGLQFLFEYFSETQRNKGNFPGRFSGRQFSNSRSEMNVSTLELGDSALYLCASSLRTDVYGYTFGSGTRLTVV.

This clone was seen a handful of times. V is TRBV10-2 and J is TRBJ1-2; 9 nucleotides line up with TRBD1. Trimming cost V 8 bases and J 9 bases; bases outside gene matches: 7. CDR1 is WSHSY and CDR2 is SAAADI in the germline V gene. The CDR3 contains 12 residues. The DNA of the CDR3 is TGCGCCAGCGGGACAGGGATGGGGAGCTACACCTTC. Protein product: CASGTGMGSYTF.

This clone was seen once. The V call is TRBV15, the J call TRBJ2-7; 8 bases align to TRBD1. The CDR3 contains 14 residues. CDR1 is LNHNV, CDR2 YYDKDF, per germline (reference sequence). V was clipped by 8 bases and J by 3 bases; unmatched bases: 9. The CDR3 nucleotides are TGTGCCACCGGGAAGGACAGGGTGAGCTACGAGCAGTACTTC. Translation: CATGKDRVSYEQYF.

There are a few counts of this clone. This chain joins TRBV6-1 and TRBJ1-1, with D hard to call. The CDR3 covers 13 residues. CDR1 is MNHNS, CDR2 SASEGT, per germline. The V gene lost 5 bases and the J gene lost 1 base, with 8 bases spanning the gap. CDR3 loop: CASSQTWNTEAFF. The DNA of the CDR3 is TGTGCCAGCAGTCAAACATGGAACACTGAAGCTTTCTTT.

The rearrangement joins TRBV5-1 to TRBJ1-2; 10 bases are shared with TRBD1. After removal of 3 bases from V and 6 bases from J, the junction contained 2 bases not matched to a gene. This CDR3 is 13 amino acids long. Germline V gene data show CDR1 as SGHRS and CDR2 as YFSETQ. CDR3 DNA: TGCGCCAGCAGCTGGGGGACAGGGGATGGCTACACCTTC. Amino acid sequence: CASSWGTGDGYTF.

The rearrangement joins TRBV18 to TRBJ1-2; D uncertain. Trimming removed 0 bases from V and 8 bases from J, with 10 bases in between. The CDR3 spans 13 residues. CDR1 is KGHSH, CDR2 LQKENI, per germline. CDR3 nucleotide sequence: TGTGCCAGCTCACCACCCGTCCGGGAAGGCTACACCTTC. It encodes CASSPPVREGYTF.

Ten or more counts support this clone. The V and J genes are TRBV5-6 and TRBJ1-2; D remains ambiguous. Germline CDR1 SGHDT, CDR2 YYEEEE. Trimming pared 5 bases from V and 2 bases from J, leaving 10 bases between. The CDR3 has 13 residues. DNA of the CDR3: TGTGCCAGCAGGAGAGATTTGAACTATGGCTACACCTTC. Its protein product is CASRRDLNYGYTF.

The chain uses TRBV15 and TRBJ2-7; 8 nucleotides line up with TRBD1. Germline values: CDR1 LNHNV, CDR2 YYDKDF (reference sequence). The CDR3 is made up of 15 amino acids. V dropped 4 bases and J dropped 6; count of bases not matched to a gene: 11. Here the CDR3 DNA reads TGTGCCACCAGCAAAACTCCGGGACAGGTTGTCGAGCAGTACTTC. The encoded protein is CATSKTPGQVVEQYF.

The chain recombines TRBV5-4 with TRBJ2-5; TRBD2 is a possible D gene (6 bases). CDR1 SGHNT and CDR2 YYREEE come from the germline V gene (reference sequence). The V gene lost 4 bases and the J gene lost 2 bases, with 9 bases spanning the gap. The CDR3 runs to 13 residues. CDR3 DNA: TGTGCCAGCAGCGCGGGGTTACAAGAGACCCAGTACTTC. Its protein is CASSAGLQETQYF.

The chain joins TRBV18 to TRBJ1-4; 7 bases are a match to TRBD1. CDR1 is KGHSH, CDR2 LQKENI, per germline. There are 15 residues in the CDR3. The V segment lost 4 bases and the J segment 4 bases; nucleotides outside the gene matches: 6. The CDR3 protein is CASSRPGQLNEKLFF. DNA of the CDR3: TGTGCCAGCTCACGACCGGGACAGCTTAATGAAAAACTGTTTTTT.

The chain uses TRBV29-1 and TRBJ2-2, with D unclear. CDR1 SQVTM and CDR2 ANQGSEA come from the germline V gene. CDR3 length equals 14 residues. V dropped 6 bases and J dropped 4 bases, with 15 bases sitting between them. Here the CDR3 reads CSVILGASTGELFF. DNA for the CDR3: TGCAGCGTCATCTTGGGTGCGAGCACCGGGGAGCTGTTTTTT.

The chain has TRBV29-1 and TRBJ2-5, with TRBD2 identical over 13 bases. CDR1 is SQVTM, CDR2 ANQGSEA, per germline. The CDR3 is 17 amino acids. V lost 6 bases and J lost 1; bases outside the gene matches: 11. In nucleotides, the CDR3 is TGCAGCGTCCTCGGACTAGCGGGAGACGGTTCCCAAGAGACCCAGTACTTC. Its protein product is CSVLGLAGDGSQETQYF.

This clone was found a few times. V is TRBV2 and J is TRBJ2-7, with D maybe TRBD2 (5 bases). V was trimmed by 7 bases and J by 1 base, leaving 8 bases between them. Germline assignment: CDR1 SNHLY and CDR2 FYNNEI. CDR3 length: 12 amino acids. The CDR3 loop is CASKDSSYEQYF. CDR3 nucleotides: TGTGCCAGCAAGGACTCATCCTACGAGCAGTACTTC.

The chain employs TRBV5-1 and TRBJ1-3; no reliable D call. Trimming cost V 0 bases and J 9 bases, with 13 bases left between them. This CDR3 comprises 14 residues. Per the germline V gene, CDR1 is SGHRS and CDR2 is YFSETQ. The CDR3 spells CASSLGERSSTIYF. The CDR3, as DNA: TGCGCCAGCAGCTTGGGGGAGAGGAGTAGCACCATATATTTT.

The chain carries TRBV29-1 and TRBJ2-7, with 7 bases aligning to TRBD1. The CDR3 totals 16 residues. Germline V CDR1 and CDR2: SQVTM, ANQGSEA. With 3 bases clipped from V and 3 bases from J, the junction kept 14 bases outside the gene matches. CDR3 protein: CSVEAKSTGSSYEQYF. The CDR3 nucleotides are TGCAGCGTTGAGGCAAAGTCGACAGGGTCGAGCTACGAGCAGTACTTC.

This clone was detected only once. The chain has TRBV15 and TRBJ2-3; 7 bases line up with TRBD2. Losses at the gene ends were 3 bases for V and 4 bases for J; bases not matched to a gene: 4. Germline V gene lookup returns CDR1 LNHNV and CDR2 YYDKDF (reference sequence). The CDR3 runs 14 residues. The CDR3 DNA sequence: TGTGCCACCAGCAGTATCCTAGCGGCAGATACGCAGTATTTT. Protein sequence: CATSSILAADTQYF.

The DNA of the CDR3 is TGCGCCAGCAGCCAAGCGACCGACCCCCGATCCCTCGCTTATGGCTACACCTTC. Its protein product is CASSQATDPRSLAYGYTF. This chain uses TRBV4-3 with TRBJ1-2, with D unclear. The V gene lost 1 base and the J gene lost 5 bases, with 23 bases spanning the gap. CDR1 LGHNA and CDR2 YSLEER come from the germline V gene. The CDR3 consists of 18 residues.

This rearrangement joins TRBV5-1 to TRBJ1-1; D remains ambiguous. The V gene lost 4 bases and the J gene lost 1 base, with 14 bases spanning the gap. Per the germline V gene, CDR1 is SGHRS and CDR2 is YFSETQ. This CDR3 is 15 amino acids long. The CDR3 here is CASSNGGRPNTEAFF. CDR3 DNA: TGCGCCAGCAGCAACGGAGGTAGGCCGAACACTGAAGCTTTCTTT.

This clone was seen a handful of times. CDR3 protein: CASGVWWSTYEQYF. In DNA form, the CDR3 reads TGTGCCAGCGGCGTTTGGTGGAGCACCTACGAGCAGTACTTC. V usage is TRBV5-6 and J usage is TRBJ2-7; D is uncertain. Trimming left V 7 bases short and J 2 bases short, with 16 bases between. Germline V gene data show CDR1 as SGHDT and CDR2 as YYEEEE. This CDR3 is 14 amino acids long. Complete variable domain (other parts from reference TRBV5-6 and TRBJ2-7): DAGVTQSPTHLIKTRGQQVTLRCSPKSGHDTVSWYQQALGQGPQFIFQYYEEEERQRGNFPDRFSGHQFPNYSSELNVNALLLGDSALYLCASGVWWSTYEQYFGPGTRLTVT.

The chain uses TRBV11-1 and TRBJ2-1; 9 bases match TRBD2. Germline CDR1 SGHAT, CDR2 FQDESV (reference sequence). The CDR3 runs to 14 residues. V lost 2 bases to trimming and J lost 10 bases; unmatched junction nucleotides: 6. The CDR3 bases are TGTGCCAGCAGCTTAATGACTCTAGCGGGAGAGCAGTTCTTC. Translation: CASSLMTLAGEQFF.